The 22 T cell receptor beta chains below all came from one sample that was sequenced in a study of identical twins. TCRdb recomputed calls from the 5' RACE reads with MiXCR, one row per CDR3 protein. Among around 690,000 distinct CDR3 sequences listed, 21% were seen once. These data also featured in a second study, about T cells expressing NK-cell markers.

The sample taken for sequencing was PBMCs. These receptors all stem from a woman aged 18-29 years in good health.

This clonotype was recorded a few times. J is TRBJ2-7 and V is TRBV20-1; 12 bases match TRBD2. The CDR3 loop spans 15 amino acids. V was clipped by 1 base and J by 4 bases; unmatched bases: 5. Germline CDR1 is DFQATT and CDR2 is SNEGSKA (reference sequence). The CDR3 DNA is TGCAGTGCTAGAGTTCCAACTAGCGGGAGGTACGAGCAGTACTTC. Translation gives CSARVPTSGRYEQYF.

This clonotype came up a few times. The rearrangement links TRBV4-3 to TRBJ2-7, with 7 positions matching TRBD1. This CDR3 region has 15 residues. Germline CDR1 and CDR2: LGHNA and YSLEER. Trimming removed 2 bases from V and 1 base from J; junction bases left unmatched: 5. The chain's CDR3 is CASSQRRQGSYEQYF. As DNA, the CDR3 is TGCGCCAGCAGCCAAAGAAGACAGGGATCCTACGAGCAGTACTTC.

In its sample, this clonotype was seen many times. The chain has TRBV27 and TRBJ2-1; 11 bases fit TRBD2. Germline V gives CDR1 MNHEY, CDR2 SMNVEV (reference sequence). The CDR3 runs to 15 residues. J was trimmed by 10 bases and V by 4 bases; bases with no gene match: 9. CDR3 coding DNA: TGTGCCAGCAGTTCAGCACTAGCGGGAGAATGGGAGCAGTTCTTC. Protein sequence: CASSSALAGEWEQFF.

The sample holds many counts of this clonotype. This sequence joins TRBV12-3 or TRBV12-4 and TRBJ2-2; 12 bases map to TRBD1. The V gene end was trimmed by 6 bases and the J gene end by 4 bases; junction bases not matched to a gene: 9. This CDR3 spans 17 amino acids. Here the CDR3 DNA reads TGTGCCAGCAGAAGAAGGGACAGGGGGCAGGGCACCGGGGAGCTGTTTTTT. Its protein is CASRRRDRGQGTGELFF.

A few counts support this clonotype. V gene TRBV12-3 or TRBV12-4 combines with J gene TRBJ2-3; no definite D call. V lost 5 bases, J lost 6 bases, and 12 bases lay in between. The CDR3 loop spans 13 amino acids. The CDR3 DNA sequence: TGTGCCAGCAGTCCGGTAGAAGCTGATACGCAGTATTTT. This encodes CASSPVEADTQYF.

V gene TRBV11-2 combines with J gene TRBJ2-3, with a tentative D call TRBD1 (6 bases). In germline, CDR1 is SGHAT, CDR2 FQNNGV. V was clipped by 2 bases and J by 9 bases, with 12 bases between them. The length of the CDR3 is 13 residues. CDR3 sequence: CASSLRPQGTQYF. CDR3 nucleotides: TGTGCCAGCAGCTTAAGACCCCAGGGGACGCAGTATTTT. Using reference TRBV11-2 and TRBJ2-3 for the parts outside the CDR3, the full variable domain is EAGVAQSPRYKIIEKRQSVAFWCNPISGHATLYWYQQILGQGPKLLIQFQNNGVVDDSQLPKDRFSAERLKGVDSTLKIQPAKLEDSAVYLCASSLRPQGTQYFGPGTRLTVL.

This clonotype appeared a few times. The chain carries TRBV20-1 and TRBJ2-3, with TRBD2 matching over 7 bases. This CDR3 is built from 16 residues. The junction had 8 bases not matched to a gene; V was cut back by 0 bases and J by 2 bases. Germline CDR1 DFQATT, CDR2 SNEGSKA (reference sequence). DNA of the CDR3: TGCAGTGCTAGAGATTGGAGGCGGGGGTTCACAGATACGCAGTATTTT. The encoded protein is CSARDWRRGFTDTQYF.

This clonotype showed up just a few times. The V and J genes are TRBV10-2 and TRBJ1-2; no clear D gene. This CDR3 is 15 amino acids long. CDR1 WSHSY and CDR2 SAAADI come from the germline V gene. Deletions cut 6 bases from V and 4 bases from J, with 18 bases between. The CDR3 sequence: CASSPLAPEAYGYTF. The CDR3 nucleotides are TGCGCCAGCAGCCCTCTGGCCCCCGAGGCCTATGGCTACACCTTC.

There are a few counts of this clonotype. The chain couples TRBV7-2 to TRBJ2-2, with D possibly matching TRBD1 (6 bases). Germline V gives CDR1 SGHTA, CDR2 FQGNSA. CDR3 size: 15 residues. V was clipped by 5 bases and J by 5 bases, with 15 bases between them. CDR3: CASSAALGQTGELFF. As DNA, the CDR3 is TGTGCCAGCAGCGCGGCTCTTGGACAGACCGGGGAGCTGTTTTTT. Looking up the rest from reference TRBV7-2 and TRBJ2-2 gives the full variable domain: GAGVSQSPSNKVTEKGKDVELRCDPISGHTALYWYRQSLGQGLEFLIYFQGNSAPDKSGLPSDRFSAERTGGSVSTLTIQRTQQEDSAVYLCASSAALGQTGELFFGEGSRLTVL.

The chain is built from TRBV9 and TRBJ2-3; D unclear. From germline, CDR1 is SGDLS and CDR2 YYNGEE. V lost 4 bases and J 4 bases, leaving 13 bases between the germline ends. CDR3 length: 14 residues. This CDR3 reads CASSLRTVADTQYF. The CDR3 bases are TGTGCCAGCAGCCTTCGGACCGTTGCAGATACGCAGTATTTT.

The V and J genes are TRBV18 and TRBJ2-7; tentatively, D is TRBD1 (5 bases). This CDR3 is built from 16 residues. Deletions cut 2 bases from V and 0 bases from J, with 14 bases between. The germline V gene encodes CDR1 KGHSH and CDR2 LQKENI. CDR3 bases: TGTGCCAGCTCACCATTAGACCAGGGAAGCTCCTACGAGCAGTACTTC. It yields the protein CASSPLDQGSSYEQYF.

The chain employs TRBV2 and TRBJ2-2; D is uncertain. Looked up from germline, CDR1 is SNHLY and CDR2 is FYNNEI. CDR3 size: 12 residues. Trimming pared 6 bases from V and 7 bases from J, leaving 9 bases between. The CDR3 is CASSPPGGELFF. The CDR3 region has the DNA TGTGCCAGCAGCCCTCCAGGCGGGGAGCTGTTTTTT.

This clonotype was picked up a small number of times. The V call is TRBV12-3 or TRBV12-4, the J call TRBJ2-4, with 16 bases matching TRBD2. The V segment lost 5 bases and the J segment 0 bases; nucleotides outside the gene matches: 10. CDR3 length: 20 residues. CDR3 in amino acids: CASSQPGLAGGNLAKNIQYF. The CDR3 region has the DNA TGTGCCAGCAGTCAACCGGGACTAGCGGGAGGGAACTTAGCCAAAAACATTCAGTACTTC.

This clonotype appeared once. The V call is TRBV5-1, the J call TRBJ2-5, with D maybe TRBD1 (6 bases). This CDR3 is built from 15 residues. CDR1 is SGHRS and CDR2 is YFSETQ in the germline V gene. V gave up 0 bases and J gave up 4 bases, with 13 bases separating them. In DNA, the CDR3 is TGCGCCAGCAGCTTGGCGGGTACAGGGATAGAGACCCAGTACTTC. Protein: CASSLAGTGIETQYF.

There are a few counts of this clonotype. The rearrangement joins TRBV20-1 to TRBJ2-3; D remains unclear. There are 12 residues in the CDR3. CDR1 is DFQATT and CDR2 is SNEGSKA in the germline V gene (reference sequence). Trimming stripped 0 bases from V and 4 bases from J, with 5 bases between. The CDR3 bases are TGCAGTGCTAGAGAGTCCCCAGATACGCAGTATTTT. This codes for CSARESPDTQYF.

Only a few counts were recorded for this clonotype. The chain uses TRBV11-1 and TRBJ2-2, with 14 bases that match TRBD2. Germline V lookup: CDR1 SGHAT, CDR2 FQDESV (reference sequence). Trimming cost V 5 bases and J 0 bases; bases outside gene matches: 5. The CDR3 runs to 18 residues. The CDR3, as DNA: TGTGCCAGCAGCCTGGGACTAGCGGGAGCGACGAACACCGGGGAGCTGTTTTTT. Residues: CASSLGLAGATNTGELFF.

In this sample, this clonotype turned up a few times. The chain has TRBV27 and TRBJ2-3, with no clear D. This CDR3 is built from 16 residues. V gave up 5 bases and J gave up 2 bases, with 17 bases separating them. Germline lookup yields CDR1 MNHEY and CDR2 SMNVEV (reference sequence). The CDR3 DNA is TGTGCCAGCAGTAATGGACCCGGAGCTTTCACAGATACGCAGTATTTT. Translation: CASSNGPGAFTDTQYF.

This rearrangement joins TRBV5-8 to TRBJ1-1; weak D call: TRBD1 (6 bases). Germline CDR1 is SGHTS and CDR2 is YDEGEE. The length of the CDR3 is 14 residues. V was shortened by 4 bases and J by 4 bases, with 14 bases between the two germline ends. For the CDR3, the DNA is TGTGCCAGCAGCCTCGGGACATTGAGCACTGAAGCTTTCTTT. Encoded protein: CASSLGTLSTEAFF. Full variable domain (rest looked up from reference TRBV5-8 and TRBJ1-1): EAGVTQSPTHLIKTRGQQATLRCSPISGHTSVYWYQQALGLGLQFLLWYDEGEERNRGNFPPRFSGRQFPNYSSELNVNALELEDSALYLCASSLGTLSTEAFFGQGTRLTVV.

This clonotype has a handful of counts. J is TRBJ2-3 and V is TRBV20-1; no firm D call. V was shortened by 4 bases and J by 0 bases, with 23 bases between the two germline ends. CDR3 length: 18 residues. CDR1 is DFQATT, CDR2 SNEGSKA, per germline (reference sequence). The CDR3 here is CSANDLAVEFTSTDTQYF. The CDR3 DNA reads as TGCAGTGCTAACGACTTAGCAGTTGAATTTACTAGCACAGATACGCAGTATTTT.

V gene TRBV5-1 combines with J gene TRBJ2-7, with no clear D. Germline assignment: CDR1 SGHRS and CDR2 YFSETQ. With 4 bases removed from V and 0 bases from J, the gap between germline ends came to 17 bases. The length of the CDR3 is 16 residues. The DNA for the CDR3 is TGCGCCAGCAGCCTCCTCGGATCACCCCACTCCTACGAGCAGTACTTC. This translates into CASSLLGSPHSYEQYF.

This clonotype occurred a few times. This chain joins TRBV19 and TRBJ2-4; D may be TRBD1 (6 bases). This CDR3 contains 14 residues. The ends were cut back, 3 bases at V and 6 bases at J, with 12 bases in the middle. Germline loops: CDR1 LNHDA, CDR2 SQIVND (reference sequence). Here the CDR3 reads CASSISGVPNIQYF. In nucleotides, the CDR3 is TGTGCCAGTAGTATCTCAGGGGTACCAAACATTCAGTACTTC.

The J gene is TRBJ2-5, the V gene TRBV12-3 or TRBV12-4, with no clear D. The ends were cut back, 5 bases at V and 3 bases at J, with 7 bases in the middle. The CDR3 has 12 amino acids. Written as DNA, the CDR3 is TGTGCCAGCAGTGCTTCTGAAGAGACCCAGTACTTC. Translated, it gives CASSASEETQYF.